This is a list of T cell receptor beta chains from one sample in a study of cytomegalovirus exposure and HLA in healthy donors. This table comes from immunoSEQ multiplex PCR, and its TCRdb copy is limited to in-frame clones, with some not included. The sample has 150,000 to 200,000 clones, 82% seen once. Sequencing was performed on PBMCs. These receptors originate from a woman aged 18-30 years in good health and CMV-seronegative. The CDR3 runs from the conserved cysteine through the conserved F or W. D genes are given only for firm matches. Rows give clone size only sometimes, using once, few, many, or a class for an expanded clone.

V gene: TRBV30
D gene: TRBD1
clone size: few
J gene: TRBJ1-6
CDR3 protein: CAWSVRRGRGNSPLHF
CDR3 DNA: TGTGCCTGGAGTGTACGTCGCGGCAGGGGGAATTCACCCCTCCACTTT

V gene: TRBV5-1
D gene: TRBD1
clone size: few
J gene: TRBJ2-1
CDR3 protein: CASSSVPGQGVGEQFF
CDR3 DNA: TGCGCCAGCAGCTCCGTTCCGGGACAGGGGGTGGGTGAGCAGTTCTTC

V gene: TRBV19
D gene: .
clone size: .
J gene: TRBJ2-6
CDR3 protein: CASSMGGLSGANVLTF
CDR3 DNA: TGTGCCAGTAGTATGGGGGGTTTATCTGGGGCCAACGTCCTGACTTTC

V gene: TRBV12-5
D gene: .
clone size: .
J gene: TRBJ1-5
CDR3 protein: CASGQGWQPQHF
CDR3 DNA: TGTGCTAGTGGTCAGGGCTGGCAGCCCCAGCATTTT

V gene: TRBV4-3
D gene: TRBD1
clone size: .
J gene: TRBJ1-2
CDR3 protein: CASSQDRGQPTNYGYTF
CDR3 DNA: TGCGCCAGCAGCCAAGATCGGGGACAGCCTACTAACTATGGCTACACCTTC

V gene: TRBV10-1
D gene: TRBD2
clone size: .
J gene: TRBJ2-2
CDR3 protein: CASSGGLAGGTGELFF
CDR3 DNA: TGCGCCAGCAGTGGTGGGCTAGCGGGAGGAACCGGGGAGCTGTTTTTT

V gene: TRBV19
D gene: TRBD2
clone size: .
J gene: TRBJ2-2
CDR3 protein: CASSMRGGTGELFF
CDR3 DNA: TGTGCCAGTAGTATGAGGGGAGGGACCGGGGAGCTGTTTTTT

V gene: TRBV18
D gene: .
clone size: .
J gene: TRBJ2-7
CDR3 protein: CASSPSRGSYEQYF
CDR3 DNA: TGTGCCAGCTCACCATCCCGGGGTTCCTACGAGCAGTACTTC

V gene: TRBV28
D gene: TRBD1
clone size: .
J gene: TRBJ1-2
CDR3 protein: CASSLTGGFNGYTF
CDR3 DNA: TGTGCCAGCAGTTTAACAGGGGGCTTCAATGGCTACACCTTC

V gene: TRBV6-5
D gene: TRBD1
clone size: .
J gene: TRBJ1-5
CDR3 protein: CASSAGQADQPQHF
CDR3 DNA: TGTGCCAGCAGTGCAGGACAGGCGGATCAGCCCCAGCATTTT

V gene: TRBV2
D gene: .
clone size: .
J gene: TRBJ2-1
CDR3 protein: CASCEGLLHNEQFF
CDR3 DNA: TGTGCCAGCTGTGAAGGGCTTTTACACAATGAGCAGTTCTTC

V gene: TRBV2
D gene: TRBD1
clone size: few
J gene: TRBJ1-1
CDR3 protein: CASIDRGQAPEAFF
CDR3 DNA: TGTGCCAGCATAGATAGGGGACAGGCCCCTGAAGCTTTCTTT

V gene: TRBV29-1
D gene: .
clone size: .
J gene: TRBJ2-5
CDR3 protein: CSVETAGKAETQYF
CDR3 DNA: TGCAGCGTTGAGACGGCAGGGAAAGCTGAGACCCAGTACTTC

V gene: TRBV10-3
D gene: .
clone size: .
J gene: TRBJ2-5
CDR3 protein: CAISETGQETQYF
CDR3 DNA: TGTGCCATCAGTGAGACTGGCCAAGAGACCCAGTACTTC

V gene: TRBV11-2
D gene: TRBD1
clone size: .
J gene: TRBJ1-1
CDR3 protein: CASTQGQMNTEAFF
CDR3 DNA: TGTGCCAGCACCCAGGGACAGATGAACACTGAAGCTTTCTTT

V gene: TRBV13
D gene: TRBD2
clone size: .
J gene: TRBJ2-7
CDR3 protein: CASRLAGSNEQYF
CDR3 DNA: TGTGCCAGCCGGCTAGCGGGATCTAACGAGCAGTACTTC

V gene: TRBV6-1
D gene: TRBD2
clone size: .
J gene: TRBJ2-1
CDR3 protein: CASSEAVAGWGDNEQFF
CDR3 DNA: TGTGCCAGCAGTGAAGCGGTAGCGGGCTGGGGAGATAATGAGCAGTTCTTC

V gene: TRBV30
D gene: TRBD2
clone size: .
J gene: TRBJ2-2
CDR3 protein: CAWSGPSGRPYTGELFF
CDR3 DNA: TGTGCCTGGAGTGGACCAAGCGGGAGGCCCTACACCGGGGAGCTGTTTTTT

V gene: TRBV27
D gene: TRBD2
clone size: .
J gene: TRBJ2-5
CDR3 protein: CASGQLAGGGEGQETQYF
CDR3 DNA: TGTGCCAGCGGCCAACTAGCGGGAGGAGGAGAGGGTCAAGAGACCCAGTACTTC

V gene: TRBV4-1
D gene: TRBD1
clone size: .
J gene: TRBJ1-1
CDR3 protein: CASSQVTGGNTEAFF
CDR3 DNA: TGCGCCAGCAGCCAGGTGACAGGGGGGAACACTGAAGCTTTCTTT

V gene: TRBV19
D gene: TRBD2
clone size: .
J gene: TRBJ2-4
CDR3 protein: CASSERTSGTDLQYF
CDR3 DNA: TGTGCCAGTAGTGAAAGGACTAGCGGGACGGACCTTCAGTACTTC

V gene: TRBV6-1
D gene: .
clone size: .
J gene: TRBJ1-4
CDR3 protein: CASSFRESEKLFF
CDR3 DNA: TGTGCCAGCAGTTTCAGGGAAAGTGAAAAACTGTTTTTT

V gene: TRBV14
D gene: .
clone size: .
J gene: TRBJ1-1
CDR3 protein: CASDPPGLLVTEAFF
CDR3 DNA: TGTGCCAGCGACCCTCCGGGTTTATTAGTCACTGAAGCTTTCTTT

V gene: TRBV23-1
D gene: .
clone size: .
J gene: TRBJ1-5
CDR3 protein: CASSPNSDSNQPQHF
CDR3 DNA: TGCGCCAGCAGTCCCAACAGTGATAGCAATCAGCCCCAGCATTTT

V gene: TRBV27
D gene: .
clone size: .
J gene: TRBJ1-5
CDR3 protein: CASSPRHLSNQPQHF
CDR3 DNA: TGTGCCAGCAGTCCGCGACACCTTAGCAATCAGCCCCAGCATTTT

V gene: TRBV7-9
D gene: TRBD1
clone size: .
J gene: TRBJ2-5
CDR3 protein: CASSSYRDRVGTQYF
CDR3 DNA: TGTGCCAGCAGCTCATACCGGGACAGGGTGGGGACCCAGTACTTC

V gene: TRBV5-6
D gene: .
clone size: .
J gene: TRBJ1-2
CDR3 protein: CASSLNRVNYGYTF
CDR3 DNA: TGTGCCAGCAGCTTAAACAGGGTAAACTATGGCTACACCTTC

V gene: TRBV11-3
D gene: TRBD2
clone size: .
J gene: TRBJ2-7
CDR3 protein: CASSPSGSPHEQYF
CDR3 DNA: TGTGCCAGCAGCCCGAGCGGGAGTCCCCACGAGCAGTACTTC

V gene: TRBV19
D gene: TRBD1
clone size: .
J gene: TRBJ2-7
CDR3 protein: CASSGDSGGAAYEQYF
CDR3 DNA: TGTGCCAGTAGTGGTGACTCAGGGGGCGCGGCCTACGAGCAGTACTTC

V gene: TRBV19
D gene: TRBD2
clone size: .
J gene: TRBJ2-7
CDR3 protein: CASSSQGLADFHYEQYF
CDR3 DNA: TGTGCCAGTAGCTCCCAAGGACTAGCGGACTTTCACTACGAGCAGTACTTC

V gene: TRBV7-2
D gene: TRBD1
clone size: .
J gene: TRBJ1-2
CDR3 protein: CASSLRRSRQGTGGYTF
CDR3 DNA: TGTGCCAGCAGCTTAAGGCGGTCGAGACAGGGAACCGGTGGCTACACCTTC

V gene: TRBV19
D gene: TRBD2
clone size: .
J gene: TRBJ2-1
CDR3 protein: CASSIGLAAYNEQFF
CDR3 DNA: TGTGCCAGTAGTATCGGACTAGCGGCTTACAATGAGCAGTTCTTC

V gene: TRBV6-6
D gene: .
clone size: .
J gene: TRBJ1-4
CDR3 protein: CASVFSGNEKLFF
CDR3 DNA: TGTGCCAGCGTCTTCAGCGGTAATGAAAAACTGTTTTTT

V gene: TRBV2
D gene: TRBD2
clone size: .
J gene: TRBJ2-1
CDR3 protein: CASNPGEGFNEQFF
CDR3 DNA: TGTGCCAGCAATCCGGGGGAGGGTTTCAATGAGCAGTTCTTC

V gene: TRBV6-4
D gene: .
clone size: .
J gene: TRBJ2-3
CDR3 protein: CASSDSRAVFTDTQYF
CDR3 DNA: TGTGCCAGCAGTGACTCACGAGCGGTATTCACAGATACGCAGTATTTT

V gene: TRBV7-2
D gene: .
clone size: .
J gene: TRBJ1-3
CDR3 protein: CASSLEGTGDTIYF
CDR3 DNA: TGTGCCAGCAGCTTAGAAGGGACGGGGGACACCATATATTTT

V gene: TRBV10-2
D gene: .
clone size: .
J gene: TRBJ1-1
CDR3 protein: CASSESATEAFF
CDR3 DNA: TGCGCCAGCAGTGAGTCGGCCACTGAAGCTTTCTTT

V gene: TRBV2
D gene: TRBD2
clone size: .
J gene: TRBJ2-3
CDR3 protein: CASSVASGRIADTQYF
CDR3 DNA: TGTGCCAGCAGTGTTGCTAGCGGGAGAATTGCAGATACGCAGTATTTT

V gene: TRBV5-4
D gene: .
clone size: .
J gene: TRBJ2-2
CDR3 protein: CASSPPAGELFF
CDR3 DNA: TGTGCCAGCAGCCCCCCGGCCGGGGAGCTGTTTTTT

V gene: TRBV7-9
D gene: TRBD1
clone size: .
J gene: TRBJ2-6
CDR3 protein: CASTTGDGGANVLTF
CDR3 DNA: TGTGCCAGCACGACAGGGGACGGTGGGGCCAACGTCCTGACTTTC

V gene: TRBV15
D gene: .
clone size: .
J gene: TRBJ2-7
CDR3 protein: CATSTPSRGPNEQYF
CDR3 DNA: TGTGCCACCAGCACCCCGTCCCGAGGGCCAAACGAGCAGTACTTC

V gene: TRBV6-5
D gene: TRBD1
clone size: .
J gene: TRBJ2-7
CDR3 protein: CASSPGTGVIEQYF
CDR3 DNA: TGTGCCAGCAGCCCCGGGACAGGGGTTATTGAGCAGTACTTC

V gene: TRBV4-2
D gene: TRBD1
clone size: .
J gene: TRBJ2-6
CDR3 protein: CASSPTGGRANVLTF
CDR3 DNA: TGTGCCAGCAGCCCGACAGGGGGCAGGGCCAACGTCCTGACTTTC

V gene: TRBV5-6
D gene: TRBD2
clone size: once
J gene: TRBJ2-7
CDR3 protein: CASSFPSGTSGIYEQYF
CDR3 DNA: TGTGCCAGCAGCTTCCCATCCGGGACTAGCGGGATTTACGAGCAGTACTTC

V gene: TRBV6-1
D gene: TRBD2
clone size: few
J gene: TRBJ2-1
CDR3 protein: CASSDRTSGPYNEQFF
CDR3 DNA: TGTGCCAGCAGTGATAGGACTAGCGGACCATACAATGAGCAGTTCTTC

V gene: TRBV5-1
D gene: TRBD2
clone size: .
J gene: TRBJ2-5
CDR3 protein: CASSSPTSGSETQYF
CDR3 DNA: TGCGCCAGCAGCTCCCCGACTAGCGGGAGCGAGACCCAGTACTTC

V gene: TRBV21-1
D gene: .
clone size: few
J gene: TRBJ1-1
CDR3 protein: CASRKGDRDNTEAFF
CDR3 DNA: TGTGCCAGCAGAAAGGGGGACAGGGACAACACTGAAGCTTTCTTT